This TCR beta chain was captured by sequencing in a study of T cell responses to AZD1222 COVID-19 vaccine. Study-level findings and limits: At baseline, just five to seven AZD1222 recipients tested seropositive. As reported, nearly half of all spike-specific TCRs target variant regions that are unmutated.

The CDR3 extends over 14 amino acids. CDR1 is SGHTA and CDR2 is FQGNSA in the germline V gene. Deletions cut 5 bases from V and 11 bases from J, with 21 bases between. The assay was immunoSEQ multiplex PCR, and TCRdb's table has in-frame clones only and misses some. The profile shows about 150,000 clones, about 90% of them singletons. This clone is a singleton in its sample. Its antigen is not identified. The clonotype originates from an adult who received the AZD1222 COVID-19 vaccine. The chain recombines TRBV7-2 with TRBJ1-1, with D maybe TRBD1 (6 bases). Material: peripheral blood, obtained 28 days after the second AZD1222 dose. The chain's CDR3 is CASSRGWDTVMAFF. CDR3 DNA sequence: TGTGCCAGCAGCCGCGGATGGGACACAGTCATGGCTTTCTTT.